These 15 T cell receptor beta chains share one sample of origin, sequenced in a study of cytomegalovirus exposure and HLA in healthy donors. Primers included in the PCR were 60 Vbeta and 13 Jbeta primers. Sequenced by immunoSEQ multiplex PCR; TCRdb stores in-frame clones only, minus some. Of about 70,000 clones listed, almost 70% are singletons. Sequencing used PBMCs. The receptors stem from a man between 40 and 49 years old in good health and CMV-seropositive.

This clone rates as medium-sized (0.01 to 0.1%). V is TRBV4-3 and J is TRBJ2-1; 10 nucleotides match TRBD2. The CDR3 has 15 amino acids. Germline values: CDR1 LGHNA, CDR2 YSLEER. V was clipped by 3 bases and J by 4 bases; unmatched bases: 3. The CDR3 loop reads CASSQIAGGYNEQFF. CDR3 DNA sequence: TGCGCCAGCAGCCAGATAGCGGGGGGTTACAATGAGCAGTTCTTC.

CDR3 in DNA: TGTGCCAGTAGTTATCAGCGGGGGGGCCCGAGAATGAATGAGCAGTTCTTC. Protein product: CASSYQRGGPRMNEQFF. V and J are TRBV19 and TRBJ2-1, with TRBD2 matching over 10 bases. This CDR3 is built from 17 residues. Germline-derived CDR1 and CDR2 are LNHDA and SQIVND (reference sequence). V shed 5 bases, J shed 7 bases, and the junction held 14 bases outside the gene matches.

Worth noting for this clone: This sample also contains other DNA sequences that code for the same CDR3. This chain connects TRBV5-1 to TRBJ2-2; D might be TRBD1 (5 bases). Germline V gene data show CDR1 as SGHRS and CDR2 as YFSETQ. The CDR3 consists of 15 residues. The V and J ends lost 0 bases and 2 bases respectively, with 8 bases between them. CDR3 sequence reads: CASSLDRSNTGELFF. In DNA, the CDR3 is TGCGCCAGCAGCTTGGACAGGTCTAACACCGGGGAGCTGTTTTTT.

V usage is TRBV11-3 and J usage is TRBJ1-1; D may be TRBD1 (6 bases). Germline loops: CDR1 SGHNT, CDR2 YENEEA. This CDR3 spans 18 amino acids. Deletions cut 5 bases from V and 1 base from J, with 23 bases between. The CDR3 loop reads CASSRNVVAGHWNTEAFF. For the CDR3, the DNA is TGTGCCAGCAGCCGCAACGTGGTAGCGGGACATTGGAACACTGAAGCTTTCTTT. Full variable domain (missing parts from reference TRBV11-3 and TRBJ1-1): EAGVVQSPRYKIIEKKQPVAFWCNPISGHNTLYWYLQNLGQGPELLIRYENEEAVDDSQLPKDRFSAERLKGVDSTLKIQPAELGDSAVYLCASSRNVVAGHWNTEAFFGQGTRLTVV.

The rearrangement joins TRBV6-6 to TRBJ1-2, with D hard to call. The CDR3 is 12 residues long. The germline V gene encodes CDR1 MNHNY and CDR2 SVGAGI (reference sequence). The V and J ends lost 11 bases and 5 bases respectively, with 15 bases between them. Here the CDR3 reads CAASDGRYGYTF. For the CDR3, the DNA is TGTGCCGCCTCGGACGGGAGATATGGCTACACCTTC.

V gene TRBV29-1 combines with J gene TRBJ2-5; TRBD1 matches at 9 bases. There are 14 residues in the CDR3. The V and J ends lost 2 bases and 4 bases, in that order; junction bases with no gene match: 5. CDR1 is SQVTM, CDR2 ANQGSEA, per germline. Written as DNA, the CDR3 is TGCAGCGTTGAATGGGCACAGGGGGCAGAGACCCAGTACTTC. This gives the protein CSVEWAQGAETQYF.

The CDR3 sequence: CASSYSPGGGEKLFF. The DNA for the CDR3 is TGTGCCAGCAGTTACTCGCCCGGGGGAGGCGAAAAACTGTTTTTT. The J gene is TRBJ1-4, the V gene TRBV6-5, with TRBD1 as a possible D gene (5 bases). V was trimmed by 0 bases and J by 8 bases, leaving 13 bases between them. The CDR3 runs to 15 residues. Germline V gene data show CDR1 as MNHEY and CDR2 as SVGAGI.

Points on this clone: Germline and junction disagree at one end, which may indicate a read error. The chain carries TRBV5-4 and TRBJ2-4, with a tentative D call TRBD1 (6 bases). The germline V gene encodes CDR1 SGHNT and CDR2 YYREEE (reference sequence). CDR3 length: 16 residues. CDR3 amino acids: CASSLATGPAQNIQYF. The CDR3 bases are TGTGCCAGCAGCTTGGCCACAGGGCCAGCCCAAAACATTCAGTACTTC.

The chain couples TRBV2 to TRBJ1-1; D is unresolved. The CDR3 covers 15 residues. Germline lookup yields CDR1 SNHLY and CDR2 FYNNEI. With 6 bases removed from V and 4 bases from J, the gap between germline ends came to 18 bases. The CDR3 DNA reads TGTGCCAGCAGCAAGGCGCCGACGGCGGGCACTGAAGCTTTCTTT. This sequence encodes CASSKAPTAGTEAFF.

This clone was seen repeatedly, ten times or more. This chain links TRBV14 with TRBJ2-7; TRBD1 aligns across 11 bases. The ends lost 3 bases at V and 3 bases at J; junction bases unmatched: 10. The CDR3 sequence is 17 residues long. Germline values: CDR1 SGHDN, CDR2 FVKESK. The CDR3 reads CASSHRRAGTGGYEQYF. Written as DNA, the CDR3 is TGTGCCAGCAGCCACCGCCGGGCCGGGACAGGGGGCTACGAGCAGTACTTC.

The chain carries TRBV7-2 and TRBJ2-7, with D perhaps matching TRBD2 (5 bases). Between the trimmed V and J ends, which lost 6 bases and 6 bases, there was a span of 9 bases. CDR3 length: 11 residues. CDR1 and CDR2 (germline): SGHTA, FQGNSA. The CDR3 spells CASRLGGEQYF. DNA for the CDR3: TGTGCCAGCAGACTAGGTGGCGAGCAGTACTTC.

As concerns this clone: Mismatch with germline at one junction end may stem from a read error. The chain couples TRBV7-9 to TRBJ2-7; D remains ambiguous. Germline V gene lookup returns CDR1 SEHNR and CDR2 FQNEAQ (reference sequence). The CDR3 totals 12 residues. CDR3 region: CSSSSTPWEQYF. CDR3 bases: TGTTCCAGCAGCTCGACTCCTTGGGAGCAGTACTTC.

The chain links TRBV7-2 to TRBJ2-5; TRBD2 aligns across 8 bases. The CDR3 loop spans 14 amino acids. CDR1 SGHTA and CDR2 FQGNSA come from the germline V gene. With 3 bases clipped from V and 4 bases from J, the junction kept 4 bases outside the gene matches. The CDR3 nucleotides read TGTGCCAGCAGCTTGGGCGGGAGGAGAGAGACCCAGTACTTC. Its translation is CASSLGGRRETQYF. The complete variable domain, with remaining parts taken from reference TRBV7-2 and TRBJ2-5, reads GAGVSQSPSNKVTEKGKDVELRCDPISGHTALYWYRQSLGQGLEFLIYFQGNSAPDKSGLPSDRFSAERTGGSVSTLTIQRTQQEDSAVYLCASSLGGRRETQYFGPGTRLLVL.

The J gene is TRBJ1-2, the V gene TRBV18; D call uncertain. The CDR3 spans 11 residues. CDR1 and CDR2 from the germline V gene are KGHSH and LQKENI. V dropped 5 bases and J dropped 13 bases, with 14 bases sitting between them. CDR3 sequence (DNA): TGTGCCAGCTCAAGTGATCGTGGCCCCACCTTC. Its translation: CASSSDRGPTF.

The chain combines TRBV12-5 with TRBJ2-1, with a tentative D call TRBD2 (7 bases). CDR3 length: 20 amino acids. The germline V gene encodes CDR1 LGHNT and CDR2 FRNRAP. Between the trimmed V and J ends, which lost 0 bases and 0 bases, there was a span of 21 bases. CDR3 DNA sequence: TGTGCTAGTGGTTTGGTACCCCTAGGGGGGGTACCGAGCTCCTACAATGAGCAGTTCTTC. It encodes CASGLVPLGGVPSSYNEQFF.